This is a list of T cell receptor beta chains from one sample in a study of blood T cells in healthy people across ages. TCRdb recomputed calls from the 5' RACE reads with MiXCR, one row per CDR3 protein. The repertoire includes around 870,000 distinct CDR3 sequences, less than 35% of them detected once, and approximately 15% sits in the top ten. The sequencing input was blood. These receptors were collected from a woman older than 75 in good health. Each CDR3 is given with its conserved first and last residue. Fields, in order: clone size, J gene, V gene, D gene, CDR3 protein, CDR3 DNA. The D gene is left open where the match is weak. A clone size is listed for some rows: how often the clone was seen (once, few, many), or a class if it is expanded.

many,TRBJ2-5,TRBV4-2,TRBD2,CASSQDESGKETQYF,TGTGCCAGCAGCCAAGATGAAAGCGGGAAAGAGACCCAGTACTTC
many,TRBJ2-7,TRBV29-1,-,CSVAGSQGSYEQYF,TGCAGCGTTGCTGGCTCCCAGGGTAGCTACGAGCAGTACTTC
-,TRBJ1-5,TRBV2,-,CASSGTGWTNQPQHF,TGTGCCAGCAGCGGGACCGGGTGGACTAATCAGCCCCAGCATTTT
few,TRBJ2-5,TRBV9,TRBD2,CASSNTEVGLAGSSQYF,TGTGCCAGCAGCAACACCGAAGTAGGACTAGCGGGGTCGTCCCAGTACTTC
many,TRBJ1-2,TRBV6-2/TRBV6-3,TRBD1,CASSYVRDRSYGYTF,TGTGCCAGCAGTTACGTCCGGGACAGGAGTTATGGCTACACCTTC
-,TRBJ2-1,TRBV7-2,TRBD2,CASSFRRGGLGNEQFF,TGTGCCAGCAGCTTTAGGCGGGGGGGCCTCGGGAATGAGCAGTTCTTC
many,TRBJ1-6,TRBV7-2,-,CASSLSIGVNSPLHF,TGTGCCAGCAGCTTGTCAATAGGGGTTAATTCACCCCTCCACTTT
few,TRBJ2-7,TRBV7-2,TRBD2,CASSLVAGGSSYEQYF,TGTGCCAGCAGCTTAGTTGCGGGGGGGAGCTCCTACGAGCAGTACTTC
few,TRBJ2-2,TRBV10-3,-,CAIQGHNTGELFF,TGTGCCATCCAGGGACACAACACCGGGGAGCTGTTTTTT
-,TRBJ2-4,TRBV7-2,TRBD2,CASSREAGDIQYF,TGTGCCAGCAGCCGGGAGGCGGGGGACATTCAGTACTTC
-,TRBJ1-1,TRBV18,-,CASSPGAVEAFF,TGTGCCAGCTCACCAGGGGCAGTTGAAGCTTTCTTT
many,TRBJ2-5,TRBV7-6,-,CASSYRDLQETQYF,TGTGCCAGCAGCTACCGGGACTTACAAGAGACCCAGTACTTC
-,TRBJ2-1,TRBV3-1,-,CASSPLQRDNEQFF,TGTGCCAGCAGCCCGCTCCAGAGGGACAATGAGCAGTTCTTC
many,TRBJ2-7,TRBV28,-,CASSLPGQTSYEQYF,TGTGCCAGCAGTCTACCCGGACAGACCTCCTACGAGCAGTACTTC
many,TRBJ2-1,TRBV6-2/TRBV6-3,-,CASSYSSGVQFF,TGTGCCAGCAGTTACTCGTCCGGGGTGCAGTTCTTC
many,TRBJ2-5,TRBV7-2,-,CASSPRGGAGETQYF,TGTGCCAGCAGCCCGAGAGGCGGGGCGGGAGAGACCCAGTACTTC
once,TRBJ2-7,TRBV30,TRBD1,CAWSAVPGGMYEQYF,TGTGCCTGGAGTGCGGTGCCAGGGGGTATGTACGAGCAGTACTTC
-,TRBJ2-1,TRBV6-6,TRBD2,CASSYRPGLASNGQFF,TGTGCCAGCAGTTACCGACCGGGACTAGCCTCCAATGGGCAGTTCTTC
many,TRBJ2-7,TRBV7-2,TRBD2,CASEAGGPYEQYF,TGTGCCAGTGAAGCGGGGGGGCCGTACGAGCAGTACTTC
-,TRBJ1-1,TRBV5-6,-,CASSLIGGRWTEAFF,TGTGCCAGCAGCTTGATAGGGGGGCGGTGGACTGAAGCTTTCTTT
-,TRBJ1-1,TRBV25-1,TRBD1,CASSERQGKANTEAFF,TGTGCCAGCAGTGAAAGACAGGGGAAGGCGAACACTGAAGCTTTCTTT
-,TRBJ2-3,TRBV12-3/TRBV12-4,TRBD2,CASRASGDAQYF,TGTGCCAGCAGAGCTAGCGGAGATGCGCAGTATTTT
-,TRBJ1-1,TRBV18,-,CASSPPGGIYTEAFF,TGTGCCAGCTCACCCCCGGGGGGGATTTACACTGAAGCTTTCTTT
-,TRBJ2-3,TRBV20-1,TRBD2,CSAPGGPGSDTQYF,TGCAGTGCACCGGGGGGGCCGGGGTCAGATACGCAGTATTTT
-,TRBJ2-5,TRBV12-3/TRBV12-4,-,CASSLASGIGKTQYF,TGTGCCAGCAGTTTAGCTTCAGGGATCGGAAAGACCCAGTACTTC
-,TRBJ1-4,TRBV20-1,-,CSARDINEKLFF,TGCAGTGCCCGGGACATTAATGAAAAACTGTTTTTT
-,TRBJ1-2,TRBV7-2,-,CASSLEVSNYGYTF,TGTGCCAGCAGCTTAGAGGTCTCCAACTATGGCTACACCTTC
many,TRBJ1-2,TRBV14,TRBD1,CASSQDAGGYGYTF,TGTGCCAGCAGCCAAGATGCAGGGGGCTATGGCTACACCTTC
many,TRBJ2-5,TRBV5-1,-,CASQGLDQETQYF,TGCGCCAGCCAAGGACTTGACCAAGAGACCCAGTACTTC
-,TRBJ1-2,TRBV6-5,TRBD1,CASSPGTGRANYGHTF,TGTGCCAGCAGTCCCGGGACAGGGCGGGCGAACTATGGCCACACCTTC
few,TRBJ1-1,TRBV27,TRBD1,CASSPKQGSTEAFF,TGTGCCAGCAGTCCAAAACAGGGGTCCACTGAAGCTTTCTTT
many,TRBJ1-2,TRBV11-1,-,CASSLGKNYGYTF,TGTGCCAGCAGCTTAGGGAAAAACTATGGCTACACCTTC
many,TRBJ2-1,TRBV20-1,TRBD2,CSARTGGNEQFF,TGCAGTGCTAGAACGGGGGGGAATGAGCAGTTCTTC
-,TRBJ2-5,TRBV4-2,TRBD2,CVSSQDAGGTLYGQYF,TGTGTCAGCAGCCAAGACGCCGGGGGGACTCTGTACGGGCAGTACTTC
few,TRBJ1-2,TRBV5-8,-,CASSLGAGGTNYGYTF,TGTGCCAGCAGCTTGGGTGCGGGCGGTACTAACTATGGCTACACCTTC
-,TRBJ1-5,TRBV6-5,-,CASSLTATNQPQHF,TGTGCCAGCTCCCTGACAGCTACCAATCAGCCCCAGCATTTT
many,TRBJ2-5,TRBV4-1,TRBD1,CASSPWDRGLQETQYF,TGCGCCAGCAGCCCCTGGGACAGGGGGCTTCAAGAGACCCAGTACTTC
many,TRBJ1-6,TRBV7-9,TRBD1,CASSLGTGVGNSPLHF,TGTGCCAGCAGCTTAGGGACAGGAGTGGGTAATTCACCCCTCCACTTT
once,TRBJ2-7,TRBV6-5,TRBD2,CASSYASISGTAYEQYF,TGTGCCAGCAGTTACGCGAGCATTAGCGGGACTGCCTACGAGCAGTACTTC
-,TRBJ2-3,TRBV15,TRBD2,CATSSDLLAGGTQYF,TGTGCCACCAGCAGCGACCTACTAGCGGGGGGAACGCAGTATTTT
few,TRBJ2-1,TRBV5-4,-,CASSDEPLNEQFF,TGTGCCAGCAGCGACGAACCCCTCAATGAGCAGTTCTTC
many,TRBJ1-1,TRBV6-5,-,CASSPGANTEAFF,TGTGCCAGCAGTCCCGGGGCTAACACTGAAGCTTTCTTT
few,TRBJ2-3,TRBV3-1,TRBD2,CASSRRLAGGPDTQYF,TGTGCCAGCAGTCGGAGACTAGCGGGGGGGCCAGATACGCAGTATTTT
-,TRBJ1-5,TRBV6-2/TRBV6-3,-,CASNPAPYQPQHF,TGTGCCAGCAACCCCGCACCCTATCAGCCCCAGCATTTT
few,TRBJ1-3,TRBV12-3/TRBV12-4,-,CASQRSSGNTIYF,TGTGCCAGCCAGCGGAGCTCTGGAAACACCATATATTTT
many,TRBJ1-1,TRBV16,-,CASSQSGSGTEAFF,TGTGCCAGCAGCCAATCGGGCAGTGGCACTGAAGCTTTCTTT
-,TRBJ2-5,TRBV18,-,CASSRQGAGRETQYF,TGTGCCAGCTCACGGCAGGGCGCGGGTCGGGAGACCCAGTACTTC
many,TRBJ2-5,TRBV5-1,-,CASSPPFLETQYF,TGCGCCAGCAGCCCCCCCTTTCTGGAGACCCAGTACTTC
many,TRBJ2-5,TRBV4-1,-,CASSQGVGQETQYF,TGCGCCAGCAGCCAAGGGGTAGGCCAAGAGACCCAGTACTTC
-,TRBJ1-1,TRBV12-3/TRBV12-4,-,CASSYTGQSTEAFF,TGTGCCAGCAGCTATACAGGGCAGAGCACTGAAGCTTTCTTT
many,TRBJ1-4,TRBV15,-,CATSSGLGKLFF,TGTGCCACCAGCTCAGGTCTTGGAAAACTGTTTTTT
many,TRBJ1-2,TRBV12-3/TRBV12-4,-,CASSLWTDNGYTF,TGTGCCAGCAGTCTATGGACAGACAATGGCTACACCTTC
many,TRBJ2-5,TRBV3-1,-,CASSQLGGRETQYF,TGTGCCAGCAGCCAATTAGGGGGGAGAGAGACCCAGTACTTC
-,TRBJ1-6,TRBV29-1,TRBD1,CSVGDRPDSPLHF,TGCAGCGTTGGGGACAGGCCTGATTCACCCCTCCACTTT
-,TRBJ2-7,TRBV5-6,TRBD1,CASSPAGTGTYEQYF,TGTGCCAGCAGTCCTGCCGGGACAGGTACCTACGAGCAGTACTTC
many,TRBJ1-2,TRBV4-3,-,CASSQGLVQWSEGGYTF,TGCGCCAGCAGCCAAGGACTCGTACAGTGGTCAGAGGGGGGCTACACCTTC
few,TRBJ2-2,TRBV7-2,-,CASSPRSSNTGELFF,TGTGCCAGCAGCCCCCGTTCGTCGAACACCGGGGAGCTGTTTTTT
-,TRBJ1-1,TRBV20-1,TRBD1,CSASYRGLGTEAFF,TGCAGTGCTAGTTACAGGGGGCTTGGCACTGAAGCTTTCTTT
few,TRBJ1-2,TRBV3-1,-,CASSQDHQGNYGYTF,TGTGCCAGCAGCCAAGATCACCAGGGGAACTATGGCTACACCTTC